This T cell receptor beta chain was sequenced for a study of shared clonotypes between healthy human individuals. Across the study: Donors, aged 18 to 49, were a couple of women and three men.

This was a deep-level run. Using immunoSEQ multiplex PCR, the repertoire was profiled, and TCRdb retains in-frame clones only, with some absent. This table has some 1 million clones, about 75% appearing once. The trim removed 9 bases at V and 8 bases at J, leaving 8 bases unmatched. The germline V gene has CDR1 SNHLY and CDR2 FYNNEI. This CDR3 comprises 13 residues. The rearrangement uses TRBV2 and TRBJ2-2; 8 bases line up with TRBD2. Source material: memory CD4+ T cells sorted from blood. Subset defined: CD45RA-negative fraction. This TCR derives from a man aged 18 to 29 in good health. For the CDR3, the DNA is TGTGCCAGTACGCGGGGGGTATTAGGGGAGCTGTTTTTT. Translated, it gives CASTRGVLGELFF.